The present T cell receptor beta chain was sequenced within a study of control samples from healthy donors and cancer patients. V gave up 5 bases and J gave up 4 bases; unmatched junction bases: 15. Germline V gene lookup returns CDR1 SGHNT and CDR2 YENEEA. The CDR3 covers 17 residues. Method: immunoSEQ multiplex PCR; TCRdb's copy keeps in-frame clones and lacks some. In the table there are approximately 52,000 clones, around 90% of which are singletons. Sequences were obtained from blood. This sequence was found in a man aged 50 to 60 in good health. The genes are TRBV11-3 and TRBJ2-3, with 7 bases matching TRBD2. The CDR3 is CASSPPGEGRRADTQYF. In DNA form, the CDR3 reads TGTGCCAGCAGCCCCCCTGGGGAGGGAAGGCGCGCAGATACGCAGTATTTT.